These 27 T cell receptor beta chains share one sample of origin, sequenced in a study of PD-1 blockade in mismatch repair-deficient tumors. Measured with immunoSEQ multiplex PCR; TCRdb has only the in-frame clones, and not every one. The table records about 79,000 clones, roughly 80% of them present only once. The source was peripheral blood, collected 44 weeks after starting pembrolizumab. These receptors were obtained from an adult with mismatch repair-deficient cancer.

The J gene is TRBJ1-2, the V gene TRBV6-1; 7 bases are shared with TRBD1. J was trimmed by 5 bases and V by 5 bases; bases with no gene match: 5. The CDR3 extends over 13 amino acids. The germline gives CDR1 MNHNS, CDR2 SASEGT. CDR3 amino acids: CASSPGQLYGYTF. CDR3 nucleotides: TGTGCCAGCAGTCCGGGACAGCTATATGGCTACACCTTC.

The chain joins TRBV19 to TRBJ2-1; the D gene is possibly TRBD2 (6 bases). The CDR3 is 17 amino acids. Germline V gene sequence: CDR1 LNHDA, CDR2 SQIVND (reference sequence). V dropped 4 bases and J dropped 8 bases, with 24 bases sitting between them. The CDR3 sequence: CASSTSRRGARRDEQFF. CDR3 sequence (DNA): TGTGCCAGTAGTACCTCCCGGAGGGGCGCGAGGAGGGATGAGCAGTTCTTC.

The J gene is TRBJ1-5, the V gene TRBV7-3, with D unclear. The germline V gene has CDR1 SGHTA and CDR2 FQGTGA. This CDR3 has 13 amino acids. V gave up 3 bases and J gave up 7 bases, with 10 bases separating them. The CDR3 nucleotides are TGTGCCAGCAGCTTGCAGGTGTGGCAGCCCCAGCATTTT. Its translation is CASSLQVWQPQHF.

The chain carries TRBV18 and TRBJ2-2; no clear D gene. CDR3 size: 14 residues. CDR1 is KGHSH and CDR2 is LQKENI in the germline V gene. Between the trimmed V and J ends, which lost 3 bases and 6 bases, there was a span of 11 bases. The CDR3 protein is CASSPGRLPGELFF. The DNA for the CDR3 is TGTGCCAGCTCACCCGGACGTCTGCCCGGGGAGCTGTTTTTT.

The rearrangement joins TRBV5-4 to TRBJ2-3, with TRBD2 matching 11 bases. Germline V gene sequence: CDR1 SGHNT, CDR2 YYREEE (reference sequence). The V gene end was trimmed by 0 bases and the J gene end by 4 bases; junction bases not matched to a gene: 4. The CDR3 loop spans 16 amino acids. CDR3 in DNA: TGTGCCAGCAGCTTGGATGCTAGCGGGAGGTCAGATACGCAGTATTTT. This translates into CASSLDASGRSDTQYF.

This chain links TRBV25-1 with TRBJ1-5, with D possibly TRBD1 on 5 matching bases. Trimming stripped 3 bases from V and 9 bases from J, with 15 bases between. This CDR3 is built from 14 residues. Looked up from germline, CDR1 is MGHDK and CDR2 is SYGVNS. The CDR3 here is CASSDRQGGLPQHF. As DNA, the CDR3 is TGTGCCAGCAGTGATCGGCAGGGAGGTCTGCCCCAGCATTTT.

The V call is TRBV9, the J call TRBJ2-3, with TRBD1 as a possible D gene (5 bases). The CDR3 covers 16 residues. Trimming took off 1 base at V and 4 bases at J, with 16 bases between the two ends. Germline CDR1 and CDR2: SGDLS and YYNGEE. The CDR3 DNA follows: TGTGCCAGCAGCGTACAAGGAGACAGAGGATCAGATACGCAGTATTTT. Protein: CASSVQGDRGSDTQYF. Based on the CDR3 plus reference TRBV9 and TRBJ2-3, the full variable domain is DSGVTQTPKHLITATGQRVTLRCSPRSGDLSVYWYQQSLDQGLQFLIQYYNGEERAKGNILERFSAQQFPDLHSELNLSSLELGDSALYFCASSVQGDRGSDTQYFGPGTRLTVL.

J is TRBJ2-7 and V is TRBV6-5, with a weak D call TRBD1 (7 bases). Between the trimmed V and J ends, which lost 5 bases and 5 bases, there was a span of 16 bases. Germline CDR1 MNHEY, CDR2 SVGAGI. This CDR3 has 14 residues. CDR3 coding DNA: TGTGCCAGCAGTCAGGGGGGCTTGTGGGACGAGCAGTACTTC. Encoded protein: CASSQGGLWDEQYF.

The chain is built from TRBV7-8 and TRBJ1-4, with 11 bases aligning to TRBD1. V gave up 1 base and J gave up 8 bases; unmatched junction bases: 9. The germline V gene encodes CDR1 SGHVS and CDR2 FQNEAQ. The CDR3 runs 17 residues. DNA of the CDR3: TGTGCCAGCAGCTTAGTCCGGACAGGGGGCCTTAGAGAAAAACTGTTTTTT. It specifies CASSLVRTGGLREKLFF.

The chain combines TRBV5-4 with TRBJ2-5; possibly TRBD2 for D (5 bases). The CDR3 is 14 residues long. CDR1 SGHNT and CDR2 YYREEE come from the germline V gene (reference sequence). The V and J ends lost 1 base and 0 bases respectively, with 7 bases between them. The CDR3 loop is CASSLWRDQETQYF. The CDR3 nucleotides are TGTGCCAGCAGCTTGTGGCGGGACCAAGAGACCCAGTACTTC.

The gene calls are TRBV7-3 and TRBJ2-5, with TRBD1 matching over 11 bases. The CDR3 contains 16 residues. Germline CDR1 reads SGHTA; CDR2 reads FQGTGA. Unmatched junction bases numbered 10, after V lost 5 bases and J lost 5 bases. CDR3 region: CASSPTGQGAGETQYF. The CDR3 bases are TGTGCCAGCAGCCCAACCGGACAGGGGGCGGGCGAGACCCAGTACTTC.

This chain uses TRBV7-2 with TRBJ1-3, with D perhaps matching TRBD1 (6 bases). Germline assignment: CDR1 SGHTA and CDR2 FQGNSA. The CDR3 is 15 amino acids. Trimming shortened V by 2 bases and J by 3 bases, and 11 bases separated the two germline ends. CDR3 in amino acids: CASSLQGINGNTIYF. The CDR3 DNA follows: TGTGCCAGCAGCTTACAGGGGATTAATGGAAACACCATATATTTT.

V gene TRBV7-9 combines with J gene TRBJ2-3; TRBD1 agrees at 7 bases. CDR3 length: 16 amino acids. From germline, CDR1 is SEHNR and CDR2 FQNEAQ (reference sequence). The V segment lost 5 bases and the J segment 2 bases; nucleotides outside the gene matches: 10. CDR3 nucleotides: TGTGCCAGCAGCACTTGGGACAGCGGAAACACAGATACGCAGTATTTT. It is translated as CASSTWDSGNTDTQYF.

The chain has TRBV4-2 and TRBJ1-1; D might be TRBD1 (6 bases). Germline V lookup: CDR1 LGHNA, CDR2 YNFKEQ. V lost 8 bases and J 2 bases, leaving 18 bases between the germline ends. CDR3 size: 15 residues. In DNA form, the CDR3 reads TGTGCCAGCGCTAAGGGGCAGACAGGTAACACTGAAGCTTTCTTT. Residues: CASAKGQTGNTEAFF.

This clone was counted only a few times. CDR3 DNA sequence: TGTGCCAGCAGCTTAAGGGCGCAACCCGAAAACATTCAGTACTTC. Protein sequence: CASSLRAQPENIQYF. The genes are TRBV7-9 and TRBJ2-4; D ambiguous. The CDR3 is 15 amino acids. Germline V gene lookup returns CDR1 SEHNR and CDR2 FQNEAQ (reference sequence). V lost 2 bases and J lost 5, with 13 bases in between.

The chain links TRBV7-3 to TRBJ2-7; 11 bases agree with TRBD2. CDR1 is SGHTA, CDR2 FQGTGA, per germline. The V and J ends lost 4 bases and 4 bases, in that order; junction bases with no gene match: 6. The CDR3 extends over 15 amino acids. The CDR3 DNA follows: TGTGCCAGCAGCTATCGACTAGCGGGATCTTACGAGCAGTACTTC. Amino acid sequence: CASSYRLAGSYEQYF.

The chain has TRBV27 and TRBJ2-1; no firm D call. Germline-derived CDR1 and CDR2 are MNHEY and SMNVEV (reference sequence). There are 14 residues in the CDR3. V was clipped by 1 base and J by 4 bases, with 8 bases between them. The CDR3 coding sequence is TGTGCCAGCAGTTTATTCCAGGCTTACAATGAGCAGTTCTTC. It specifies CASSLFQAYNEQFF.

This clone was seen a handful of times. This chain uses TRBV2 with TRBJ1-5; D unresolved. V was pared by 8 bases and J by 7 bases, with 12 bases between. Germline lookup yields CDR1 SNHLY and CDR2 FYNNEI. This CDR3 is 12 amino acids long. The CDR3 region has the DNA TGTGCCAGCGCAAACGGGGTCCAGCCCCAGCATTTT. Its protein product is CASANGVQPQHF.

The chain has TRBV10-3 and TRBJ1-2; TRBD1 agrees at 7 bases. The CDR3 loop spans 15 amino acids. V shed 4 bases and J 8 bases; nucleotides not matched to a gene: 13. Germline lookup yields CDR1 ENHRY and CDR2 SYGVKD. The CDR3 DNA follows: TGTGCCATCAGTGGTGCCGGGACAGCCGTACGGGGCTACACCTTC. This sequence encodes CAISGAGTAVRGYTF.

The V gene is TRBV5-6, the J gene TRBJ2-7; TRBD1 or TRBD2 may be the D gene (6 bases each). Germline CDR1 reads SGHDT; CDR2 reads YYEEEE. CDR3 length: 15 residues. V shed 5 bases and J shed 4 bases, with 19 bases lying between them. The CDR3 nucleotides are TGTGCCAGCAGTGGAGACAGGTTGGGGGGATACGAGCAGTACTTC. Translated, it gives CASSGDRLGGYEQYF.

This clone is classed as medium-sized. The chain uses TRBV7-3 and TRBJ2-6; D is unclear. This CDR3 contains 15 residues. Trimming removed 4 bases from V and 0 bases from J, with 7 bases in between. The V gene's germline CDR1 is SGHTA and CDR2 FQGTGA. The DNA for the CDR3 is TGTGCCAGCAGCTCGGTTTTCTCTGGGGCCAACGTCCTGACTTTC. Amino acids: CASSSVFSGANVLTF. The variable domain in full, completed from reference TRBV7-3 and TRBJ2-6, reads GAGVSQTPSNKVTEKGKYVELRCDPISGHTALYWYRQSLGQGPEFLIYFQGTGAADDSGLPNDRFFAVRPEGSVSTLKIQRTERGDSAVYLCASSSVFSGANVLTFGAGSRLTVL.

J is TRBJ1-1 and V is TRBV6-6, with D possibly being TRBD1 (5 bases). This CDR3 comprises 12 residues. Trimming stripped 10 bases from V and 3 bases from J, with 12 bases between. The germline V gene encodes CDR1 MNHNY and CDR2 SVGAGI (reference sequence). The CDR3 DNA reads TGTGCCATCCGCCGGGGGGACACTGAAGCTTTCTTT. The encoded protein is CAIRRGDTEAFF.

This clone was counted only a few times. The chain uses TRBV7-9 and TRBJ2-7, with 7 positions matching TRBD1. With 8 bases clipped from V and 4 bases from J, the junction kept 11 bases outside the gene matches. Germline CDR1 is SEHNR and CDR2 is FQNEAQ (reference sequence). This CDR3 is 14 amino acids long. In DNA form, the CDR3 reads TGTGCCAGCGAATACGGGACAGTGGGTTACGAGCAGTACTTC. It translates to CASEYGTVGYEQYF.

The sample holds one count of this clone. The chain employs TRBV23-1 and TRBJ1-1; D possibly corresponds to TRBD1 (5 bases). TRBV23-1 qualifies as an ORF whose function is uncertain. This CDR3 contains 14 residues. V gave up 6 bases and J gave up 0 bases, with 11 bases separating them. CDR3 loop: CASRSRGLNTEAFF. The CDR3 DNA is TGCGCCAGCAGATCTCGGGGCCTGAACACTGAAGCTTTCTTT.

The chain joins TRBV18 to TRBJ1-1; a possible D gene is TRBD1 (6 bases). CDR3 length: 14 amino acids. Germline values: CDR1 KGHSH, CDR2 LQKENI. Trimming shortened V by 4 bases and J by 3 bases, and 12 bases separated the two germline ends. The CDR3 is CASSRPAGDTEAFF. DNA for the CDR3: TGTGCCAGCTCACGCCCAGCAGGGGACACTGAAGCTTTCTTT.

This sequence joins TRBV7-2 and TRBJ1-1; D is ambiguous. The ends were cut back, 2 bases at V and 8 bases at J, with 12 bases in the middle. The CDR3 covers 13 residues. Germline loops: CDR1 SGHTA, CDR2 FQGNSA. CDR3 region: CASSLPYGWEAFF. CDR3 in DNA: TGTGCCAGCAGCTTACCATATGGGTGGGAAGCTTTCTTT.

This rearrangement joins TRBV6-4 to TRBJ2-3; 16 nucleotides align to TRBD2. The length of the CDR3 is 19 residues. J was trimmed by 1 base and V by 5 bases; bases with no gene match: 9. In germline, CDR1 is MRHNA, CDR2 SNTAGT. The CDR3 protein is CASSPPGLAGGPRTDTQYF. CDR3 nucleotides: TGTGCCAGCAGTCCGCCGGGACTAGCGGGAGGGCCGCGCACAGATACGCAGTATTTT.